Listed here are 17 T cell receptor beta chains from one sample, sequenced in a study of response to subunit inactivated influenza vaccine. TCRdb re-called the RT-PCR reads through MiXCR, storing one row per CDR3 protein. The sample consists of around 850,000 distinct CDR3 sequences, around 20% of them appearing once. Material: PBMCs from blood, obtained less than 6 days after vaccination. These TCRs come from a man aged 50-60 years who received an inactivated influenza vaccine.

This clonotype was detected only a few times. V usage is TRBV6-5 and J usage is TRBJ1-6; D gene uncertain. V was pared by 4 bases and J by 8 bases, with 18 bases between. Germline CDR1 MNHEY, CDR2 SVGAGI. The CDR3 loop spans 16 amino acids. The CDR3 region has the DNA TGTGCCAGCAGTTCCATCGGACTCGGTGGATATTCACCCCTCCACTTT. This sequence encodes CASSSIGLGGYSPLHF.

This clonotype was recorded many times. The V call is TRBV7-3, the J call TRBJ2-5; D remains ambiguous. There are 13 residues in the CDR3. The V end lost 1 base, the J end lost 5 bases, and 8 bases lay between the germline ends. CDR1 is SGHTA and CDR2 is FQGTGA in the germline V gene. DNA of the CDR3: TGTGCCAGCAGCTTAAATACCGTGGAGACCCAGTACTTC. It encodes CASSLNTVETQYF.

The chain uses TRBV9 and TRBJ2-2; either TRBD1 or TRBD2 may fit D (5 bases each). Germline CDR1 and CDR2: SGDLS and YYNGEE. This CDR3 comprises 15 residues. The germline V and J ends were trimmed by 5 bases and 1 base, with 12 bases remaining between them. CDR3 nucleotides: TGTGCCAGCAGTTTACTGGGGGAGAACACCGGGGAGCTGTTTTTT. It specifies CASSLLGENTGELFF.

The chain employs TRBV12-3 or TRBV12-4 and TRBJ2-2; possibly TRBD1 for D (6 bases). There are 16 residues in the CDR3. Deletions cut 5 bases from V and 0 bases from J, with 13 bases between. The CDR3: CASSIRDNTNTGELFF. CDR3 coding DNA: TGTGCCAGCAGTATCCGGGACAACACGAACACCGGGGAGCTGTTTTTT.

The chain carries TRBV20-1 and TRBJ1-2, with TRBD1 as a possible D gene (5 bases). This CDR3 comprises 14 residues. Germline V gene data show CDR1 as DFQATT and CDR2 as SNEGSKA (reference sequence). V was clipped by 0 bases and J by 2 bases, with 10 bases between them. The CDR3 coding sequence is TGCAGTGCTAGAGATAAGGGACTAAACTATGGCTACACCTTC. Translated, it gives CSARDKGLNYGYTF.

This clonotype was detected only a few times. The V gene is TRBV6-2 or TRBV6-3, the J gene TRBJ2-6; 7 bases line up with TRBD1. The V gene's germline CDR1 is MNHEY and CDR2 SVGEGT. The CDR3 consists of 16 residues. Trimming removed 6 bases from V and 4 bases from J; junction bases left unmatched: 9. Here the CDR3 DNA reads TGTGCCAGCAGGCGAAATACAGGGGACGGGGCCAACGTCCTGACTTTC. This translates into CASRRNTGDGANVLTF.

This clonotype was seen more than once but under ten times. The rearrangement uses TRBV6-5 and TRBJ2-7; D gene unclear. CDR1 is MNHEY, CDR2 SVGAGI, per germline. Deletions cut 0 bases from V and 3 bases from J, with 24 bases between. This CDR3 contains 19 residues. In DNA, the CDR3 is TGTGCCAGCAGTTACTCGATTTGGCCGGAGACCGCGGCTTACTACGAGCAGTACTTC. Its protein is CASSYSIWPETAAYYEQYF.

The chain employs TRBV12-3 or TRBV12-4 and TRBJ1-1, with 7 positions matching TRBD1. The CDR3 spans 14 residues. V lost 6 bases and J lost 9; bases outside the gene matches: 13. CDR3: CASSRNRGGPKAFF. CDR3 coding DNA: TGTGCCAGCAGCCGTAACAGGGGAGGCCCTAAAGCTTTCTTT.

The rearrangement links TRBV20-1 to TRBJ1-4, with D possibly TRBD1 on 5 matching bases. Germline loops: CDR1 DFQATT, CDR2 SNEGSKA (reference sequence). The CDR3 extends over 12 amino acids. The ends were cut back, 3 bases at V and 14 bases at J, with 16 bases in the middle. DNA of the CDR3: TGCAGTGCTAGGAACCGGGACCAACGGCTGTTTTTT. Residues: CSARNRDQRLFF.

This clonotype has more than one count but fewer than ten. This sequence joins TRBV10-2 and TRBJ2-7, with D possibly TRBD2 on 5 matching bases. This CDR3 is 14 amino acids long. V lost 4 bases, J lost 4 bases, and 14 bases lay in between. Germline lookup yields CDR1 WSHSY and CDR2 SAAADI. The DNA for the CDR3 is TGCGCCAGCAGTGGGCCGGGGAGTACGTACGAGCAGTACTTC. Translation: CASSGPGSTYEQYF.

The chain joins TRBV25-1 to TRBJ1-4; 9 nucleotides line up with TRBD1. This CDR3 has 14 residues. V shed 6 bases and J 8 bases; nucleotides not matched to a gene: 7. From germline, CDR1 is MGHDK and CDR2 SYGVNS. Written as DNA, the CDR3 is TGTGCCAGCAGGCAGACAGGGGGTACGGAAAAACTGTTTTTT. Its protein is CASRQTGGTEKLFF.

This clonotype came up many times. The rearrangement uses TRBV5-1 and TRBJ2-5, with 9 bases that match TRBD1. J was trimmed by 4 bases and V by 0 bases; bases with no gene match: 4. Per the germline V gene, CDR1 is SGHRS and CDR2 is YFSETQ. This CDR3 comprises 15 residues. The CDR3 nucleotides are TGCGCCAGCAGCTTGGTGACAGGGGGACGAGAGACCCAGTACTTC. Its translation: CASSLVTGGRETQYF.

This clonotype was counted between two and nine times. V gene TRBV20-1 combines with J gene TRBJ2-7; 10 bases align to TRBD1. Losses at the gene ends were 1 base for V and 5 bases for J; bases not matched to a gene: 5. The CDR3 loop spans 14 amino acids. Germline CDR1 is DFQATT and CDR2 is SNEGSKA (reference sequence). The CDR3 is CSARGDRGENEQYF. As DNA, the CDR3 is TGCAGTGCTAGAGGGGACAGGGGTGAAAACGAGCAGTACTTC.

This clonotype was counted between two and nine times. The chain carries TRBV12-3 or TRBV12-4 and TRBJ2-3; tentative D call: TRBD1 (7 bases). The CDR3 is made up of 16 amino acids. Between the trimmed V and J ends, which lost 8 bases and 4 bases, there was a span of 22 bases. This chain's CDR3 is CASLVRAGGRPDTQYF. DNA for the CDR3: TGTGCCAGCTTAGTGAGGGCAGGGGGGCGTCCAGATACGCAGTATTTT.

The chain carries TRBV4-3 and TRBJ2-1, with 11 bases identical to TRBD2. The CDR3 extends over 17 amino acids. Germline CDR1 is LGHNA and CDR2 is YSLEER. The J segment lost 3 bases and the V segment lost 0 bases, leaving 4 bases of the junction unmatched. The CDR3 coding sequence is TGCGCCAGCAGCCAAGAGGGACTAGCGGTTGACTACAATGAGCAGTTCTTC. Translation gives CASSQEGLAVDYNEQFF.

This clonotype was observed a handful of times. This chain joins TRBV6-2 or TRBV6-3 and TRBJ2-5; TRBD2 matches at 11 bases. V lost 6 bases and J lost 3; bases outside the gene matches: 6. The CDR3 runs 15 residues. Germline V gene data show CDR1 as MNHEY and CDR2 as SVGEGT. CDR3 DNA: TGTGCCAGCAGCTTACCGGGACTAGCGGAAGAGACCCAGTACTTC. This codes for CASSLPGLAEETQYF.

The gene calls are TRBV5-1 and TRBJ1-1; possibly TRBD1 for D (5 bases). V lost 7 bases to trimming and J lost 0 bases, with 22 bases between them. The germline CDR1 and CDR2 sequences are SGHRS and YFSETQ. The CDR3 contains 17 residues. In nucleotides, the CDR3 is TGCGCCAGCCCGGGGGGGATCCCTTACCTATTGAACACTGAAGCTTTCTTT. As protein: CASPGGIPYLLNTEAFF.